The 21 T cell receptor beta chains in this list originate from one sample, sequenced in a study of T-cell memory formation after mild COVID-19. TCRdb processed the 5' RACE reads anew with MiXCR; each CDR3 protein has one entry. The data show about 340,000 distinct CDR3 sequences, approximately 21% seen once. Material: PBMCs or a T cell subset sorted from them (not recorded which). These receptors were taken from an adult woman who had mild COVID-19 (a few samples of this study predate the infection). Cell type and time point are not known.

The chain joins TRBV6-2 or TRBV6-3 to TRBJ1-2, with TRBD1 matching over 7 bases. The CDR3 length is 15 residues. Germline V gene data show CDR1 as MNHEY and CDR2 as SVGEGT. V lost 6 bases to trimming and J lost 8 bases; unmatched junction nucleotides: 15. The CDR3 reads CASSEQTGFRRGYTF. The CDR3 DNA reads as TGTGCCAGCAGCGAACAGACAGGGTTTAGACGGGGCTACACCTTC.

V usage is TRBV5-1 and J usage is TRBJ2-3, with TRBD2 identical over 9 bases. CDR1 is SGHRS and CDR2 is YFSETQ in the germline V gene. The CDR3 extends over 16 amino acids. The J segment lost 10 bases and the V segment lost 0 bases, leaving 12 bases of the junction unmatched. CDR3 coding DNA: TGCGCCAGCAGCTTGGACGGGGCGGGAGGGCCTCCATCGCAGTATTTT. Translating gives CASSLDGAGGPPSQYF.

In this sample, this clonotype turned up a few times. The CDR3 bases are TGTGCCACCAGCAGAGATCGGGCTAGCGGGGAGCAGTTCTTC. Amino acid sequence: CATSRDRASGEQFF. The rearrangement joins TRBV15 to TRBJ2-1; 8 bases fit TRBD2. V shed 0 bases and J 10 bases; nucleotides not matched to a gene: 5. Germline V gives CDR1 LNHNV, CDR2 YYDKDF (reference sequence). This CDR3 contains 14 residues.

The table lists this clonotype with a few counts. J is TRBJ2-3 and V is TRBV5-1; 7 nucleotides match TRBD2. The V gene end was trimmed by 0 bases and the J gene end by 4 bases; junction bases not matched to a gene: 2. CDR3 size: 14 residues. Per germline, CDR1 SGHRS and CDR2 YFSETQ. The CDR3 protein is CASSLGREADTQYF. DNA for the CDR3: TGCGCCAGCAGCTTGGGTCGGGAGGCAGATACGCAGTATTTT. The full variable domain, completed using reference TRBV5-1 and TRBJ2-3, is KAGVTQTPRYLIKTRGQQVTLSCSPISGHRSVSWYQQTPGQGLQFLFEYFSETQRNKGNFPGRFSGRQFSNSRSEMNVSTLELGDSALYLCASSLGREADTQYFGPGTRLTVL.

The chain uses TRBV28 and TRBJ2-2; 12 bases are shared with TRBD1. The V and J ends lost 5 bases and 5 bases, in that order; junction bases with no gene match: 9. The V gene's germline CDR1 is MDHEN and CDR2 SYDVKM. The CDR3 sequence is 17 residues long. CDR3 residues: CASSPGTGGWWTGELFF. The CDR3 DNA reads TGTGCCAGCAGTCCCGGGACAGGGGGCTGGTGGACCGGGGAGCTGTTTTTT.

This sequence joins TRBV30 and TRBJ2-3, with D perhaps assigned TRBD1 or TRBD2 (6 bases each). V lost 3 bases to trimming and J lost 2 bases, with 12 bases between them. CDR3 length equals 14 residues. CDR1 GTSNPN and CDR2 SVGIG come from the germline V gene (reference sequence). CDR3 sequence reads: CAWSPGAPTDTQYF. The CDR3 bases are TGTGCCTGGAGCCCGGGGGCGCCCACAGATACGCAGTATTTT.

The V call is TRBV20-1, the J call TRBJ1-3; the match to TRBD1 covers 10 bases. V shed 0 bases and J 5 bases; nucleotides not matched to a gene: 4. The CDR3 has 15 amino acids. Germline V gene sequence: CDR1 DFQATT, CDR2 SNEGSKA (reference sequence). The CDR3 nucleotides read TGCAGTGCTAGAGATTCGGGACAGGGGAGAAACACCATATATTTT. This gives the protein CSARDSGQGRNTIYF.

This sequence joins TRBV4-3 and TRBJ2-2, with D possibly TRBD2 on 6 matching bases. CDR1 and CDR2 from the germline V gene are LGHNA and YSLEER. This CDR3 spans 18 amino acids. V gave up 0 bases and J gave up 0 bases, with 14 bases separating them. The CDR3 is CASSQDRAGRTNTGELFF. As DNA, the CDR3 is TGCGCCAGCAGCCAAGATCGGGCGGGGCGGACGAACACCGGGGAGCTGTTTTTT.

This clonotype was seen only once. The chain couples TRBV6-5 to TRBJ2-1; possibly TRBD1 for D (7 bases). This CDR3 is 16 amino acids long. CDR1 MNHEY and CDR2 SVGAGI come from the germline V gene. V was trimmed by 7 bases and J by 0 bases, leaving 16 bases between them. CDR3 residues: CASNPRGVGSYNEQFF. The CDR3 nucleotides read TGTGCCAGCAATCCCAGGGGGGTTGGCTCCTACAATGAGCAGTTCTTC.

V and J are TRBV7-6 and TRBJ2-1; D not resolved. This CDR3 comprises 14 residues. CDR1 is SGHVS, CDR2 FNYEAQ, per germline. Between the trimmed V and J ends, which lost 5 bases and 6 bases, there was a span of 14 bases. The CDR3 coding sequence is TGTGCCAGCAGCCCACTCCCCGGACCCAATGAGCAGTTCTTC. Encoded protein: CASSPLPGPNEQFF.

The genes are TRBV18 and TRBJ2-7, with D possibly matching TRBD1 (6 bases). Between the trimmed V and J ends, which lost 3 bases and 1 base, there was a span of 16 bases. The CDR3 has 16 amino acids. The germline CDR1 and CDR2 sequences are KGHSH and LQKENI. CDR3 DNA sequence: TGTGCCAGCTCACCTCTCGGACAGCCGGGATCCTACGAGCAGTACTTC. This sequence encodes CASSPLGQPGSYEQYF. The full variable domain, in which reference TRBV18 and TRBJ2-7 provide the parts outside the CDR3, is NAGVMQNPRHLVRRRGQEARLRCSPMKGHSHVYWYRQLPEEGLKFMVYLQKENIIDESGMPKERFSAEFPKEGPSILRIQQVVRGDSAAYFCASSPLGQPGSYEQYFGPGTRLTVT.

This clonotype was counted ten times or more. The V gene is TRBV18, the J gene TRBJ2-6, with D hard to call. V lost 2 bases and J lost 0, with 14 bases in between. CDR1 and CDR2 from the germline V gene are KGHSH and LQKENI. CDR3 length equals 18 residues. CDR3: CASSPRQALSSGANVLTF. The CDR3 nucleotides read TGTGCCAGCTCACCAAGGCAGGCCTTAAGCTCTGGGGCCAACGTCCTGACTTTC.

The chain combines TRBV14 with TRBJ2-7; unclear D gene. The germline CDR1 and CDR2 sequences are SGHDN and FVKESK. Trimming pared 0 bases from V and 4 bases from J, leaving 7 bases between. This CDR3 region has 13 residues. CDR3 in DNA: TGTGCCAGCAGCCAAGAACCATCTTACGAGCAGTACTTC. This translates into CASSQEPSYEQYF.

V usage is TRBV25-1 and J usage is TRBJ2-3; tentatively, D is TRBD2 (6 bases). This CDR3 has 14 amino acids. V was trimmed by 4 bases and J by 6 bases, leaving 14 bases between them. CDR1 MGHDK and CDR2 SYGVNS come from the germline V gene. Here the CDR3 reads CASSATSSGDTQYF. The CDR3 DNA is TGTGCCAGCAGTGCAACTAGCAGCGGGGATACGCAGTATTTT.

This clonotype was observed a few times. V and J are TRBV20-1 and TRBJ1-1; D unresolved. Trimming stripped 3 bases from V and 7 bases from J, with 12 bases between. Germline V gives CDR1 DFQATT, CDR2 SNEGSKA (reference sequence). The CDR3 spans 12 residues. The CDR3 region has the DNA TGCAGTGCTAGCGGGCAGGAGAATGAAGCTTTCTTT. It yields the protein CSASGQENEAFF.

The chain is built from TRBV3-1 and TRBJ1-5; no reliable D call. The germline CDR1 and CDR2 sequences are LGHDT and YNNKEL (reference sequence). The CDR3 runs 14 residues. The V end was cut by 5 bases, the J end by 4 bases, with 12 bases between. The CDR3 coding sequence is TGTGCCAGCAGCTTCCGGGGTGGAAATCAGCCCCAGCATTTT. It codes for CASSFRGGNQPQHF.

The chain joins TRBV7-2 to TRBJ2-6; D not certain. The CDR3 runs 16 residues. V gave up 1 base and J gave up 3 bases, with 10 bases separating them. Per the germline V gene, CDR1 is SGHTA and CDR2 is FQGNSA. The chain's CDR3 is CASSLGNPGGANVLTF. The CDR3 nucleotides are TGTGCCAGCAGCTTAGGAAATCCGGGTGGGGCCAACGTCCTGACTTTC.

The table lists this clonotype with a few counts. This chain uses TRBV12-3 or TRBV12-4 with TRBJ2-1, with D unclear. Trimming cost V 3 bases and J 10 bases, with 7 bases left between them. There are 11 residues in the CDR3. CDR3 loop: CASSFASEQFF. CDR3 DNA: TGTGCCAGCAGTTTCGCATCCGAGCAGTTCTTC.

The V gene is TRBV20-1, the J gene TRBJ2-7, with D perhaps TRBD1 or TRBD2 (6 bases each). V lost 1 base, J lost 1 base, and 8 bases lay in between. Germline V gene data show CDR1 as DFQATT and CDR2 as SNEGSKA (reference sequence). The CDR3 is 13 residues long. CDR3 sequence: CSARAGASYEQYF. In DNA, the CDR3 is TGCAGTGCTAGAGCGGGGGCGTCCTACGAGCAGTACTTC.

In this sample, this clonotype turned up a few times. The chain recombines TRBV6-2 or TRBV6-3 with TRBJ1-1; perhaps TRBD1 as D (5 bases). This CDR3 region has 15 residues. The V and J ends lost 0 bases and 1 base respectively, with 9 bases between them. Germline V gene data show CDR1 as MNHEY and CDR2 as SVGEGT. The CDR3 loop reads CASSYSMGGNTEAFF. The CDR3 DNA reads as TGTGCCAGCAGTTACTCCATGGGGGGGAACACTGAAGCTTTCTTT.

The chain carries TRBV7-7 and TRBJ2-7; D is unresolved. Trimming took 2 bases from V and 0 from J, leaving 8 bases between them. Germline CDR1 reads SSHAT; CDR2 reads FNYEAQ (reference sequence). The CDR3 loop spans 14 amino acids. The CDR3, as DNA: TGTGCCAGCAGCTTATACAACCGCTCCTACGAGCAGTACTTC. This translates into CASSLYNRSYEQYF.